Below are 24 T cell receptor beta chains sequenced from a single sample in a study of spatial heterogeneity in lung cancer (dated by TCRdb to the late 2010s). Points the paper makes about the study in general: The tumor nonsynonymous mutation count correlated with the number of expanded intratumoral alpha and beta TCRs.

Library construction relied on 5' RACE. The instrument was a NextSeq 500. In TCRdb, the public reads were trimmed at Q25 with fastp and aligned with MiXCR, with productive beta chains retained. Each CDR3 protein appears once, grouped with its most common genes and DNA. This sample holds several thousand distinct CDR3 sequences; roughly 8.4% were observed only once. The ten largest account for less than 20% of the sample. Their cognate antigens are unknown. Read against the paper, the sample's time point label means: sample taken at primary tumor resection. The sequencing here drew on lung tumor tissue, taken at surgery. Source of these receptors: a female donor with early-stage non-small cell lung cancer.

Within the sample, this clonotype is medium-sized. The chain has TRBV7-8 and TRBJ1-2; D gene ambiguous. The CDR3 consists of 14 residues. Germline lookup yields CDR1 SGHVS and CDR2 FQNEAQ. V was shortened by 5 bases and J by 6 bases, with 16 bases between the two germline ends. In DNA, the CDR3 is TGTGCCAGCAGCCCGCCGGCAGGTCCGGATGGCTACACCTTC. It encodes CASSPPAGPDGYTF.

The genes are TRBV3-1 and TRBJ1-5; D is uncertain. V was shortened by 4 bases and J by 3 bases, with 13 bases between the two germline ends. Germline V gives CDR1 LGHDT, CDR2 YNNKEL (reference sequence). The CDR3 runs to 15 residues. This CDR3 is CASSPSPAYNQPQHF. Written as DNA, the CDR3 is TGTGCCAGCAGCCCGAGTCCGGCCTACAATCAGCCCCAGCATTTT.

This clonotype has a single count. The genes are TRBV29-1 and TRBJ1-1; D unresolved. Trimming took off 3 bases at V and 1 base at J, with 9 bases between the two ends. This CDR3 is 13 amino acids long. CDR1 is SQVTM, CDR2 ANQGSEA, per germline. In DNA form, the CDR3 reads TGCAGCGTTGATATAAACGGGAACACTGAAGCTTTCTTT. The encoded protein is CSVDINGNTEAFF.

This clonotype has more than one count but fewer than ten. The CDR3, as DNA: TGTGCCAGCAGCTACGACAGGCGCAATGAAGCTTTCTTT. Its protein is CASSYDRRNEAFF. The rearrangement uses TRBV7-2 and TRBJ1-1; TRBD1 is a possible D gene (6 bases). The CDR3 loop spans 13 amino acids. Germline assignment: CDR1 SGHTA and CDR2 FQGNSA. The V gene lost 4 bases and the J gene lost 7 bases, with 13 bases spanning the gap.

This clonotype has just a few counts. V gene TRBV2 combines with J gene TRBJ2-2; 8 bases are shared with TRBD1. V was clipped by 7 bases and J by 2 bases; unmatched bases: 6. There are 15 residues in the CDR3. Germline CDR1 and CDR2: SNHLY and FYNNEI. The CDR3 coding sequence is TGTGCCAGCACCTCTCAGGGGGCCAACACCGGGGAGCTGTTTTTT. It is translated as CASTSQGANTGELFF. Complete variable domain (other parts from reference TRBV2 and TRBJ2-2): EPEVTQTPSHQVTQMGQEVILRCVPISNHLYFYWYRQILGQKVEFLVSFYNNEISEKSEIFDDQFSVERPDGSNFTLKIRSTKLEDSAMYFCASTSQGANTGELFFGEGSRLTVL.

This clonotype was counted a few times. The rearrangement uses TRBV6-2 or TRBV6-3 and TRBJ2-5; TRBD1 matches 7 bases. The CDR3 is made up of 13 amino acids. Germline CDR1 is MNHEY and CDR2 is SVGEGT. With V trimmed by 5 bases and J by 4 bases, 4 bases remained unmatched. The CDR3 loop reads CASSLRDRETQYF. The CDR3 region has the DNA TGTGCCAGCAGTCTCCGGGACAGAGAGACCCAGTACTTC.

This chain joins TRBV10-3 and TRBJ2-6, with 7 nucleotides matching TRBD2. The V gene end was trimmed by 3 bases and the J gene end by 0 bases; junction bases not matched to a gene: 5. The germline V gene encodes CDR1 ENHRY and CDR2 SYGVKD. This CDR3 is built from 17 residues. CDR3 bases: TGTGCCATCAGTGAACTAGCGAAGGCCTCTGGGGCCAACGTCCTGACTTTC. It encodes CAISELAKASGANVLTF.

The rearrangement uses TRBV10-3 and TRBJ2-5; possible D gene TRBD1, 6 bases. CDR1 ENHRY and CDR2 SYGVKD come from the germline V gene. V lost 0 bases and J 4 bases, leaving 9 bases between the germline ends. This CDR3 has 14 residues. The DNA for the CDR3 is TGTGCCATCAGTGAGTCGGGGGCCCCAGAGACCCAGTACTTC. Translation: CAISESGAPETQYF.

The CDR3 DNA is TGTGCCAGCAGCTTAGGACTAGCGGGGGACCTAGCCAAAAACATTCAGTACTTC. Translated, it gives CASSLGLAGDLAKNIQYF. The chain combines TRBV7-9 with TRBJ2-4; 12 bases fit TRBD2. Germline CDR1 reads SEHNR; CDR2 reads FQNEAQ (reference sequence). This CDR3 is 18 amino acids long. Trimming removed 1 base from V and 0 bases from J; junction bases left unmatched: 4.

The rearrangement joins TRBV7-2 to TRBJ2-1, with 13 positions matching TRBD2. Trimming took 0 bases from V and 10 from J; bases not matched to a gene: 3. There are 15 residues in the CDR3. Per germline, CDR1 SGHTA and CDR2 FQGNSA. CDR3 loop: CASSLAGLAGVEQFF. Written as DNA, the CDR3 is TGTGCCAGCAGCTTAGCTGGACTAGCGGGGGTGGAGCAGTTCTTC.

CDR3 DNA sequence: TGCGCCAGCAGCGCCGGGACGGAGGTCCTCTACGAGCAGTACTTC. It yields the protein CASSAGTEVLYEQYF. The chain links TRBV5-1 to TRBJ2-7; either TRBD1 or TRBD2 may fit D (5 bases each). CDR1 and CDR2 from the germline V gene are SGHRS and YFSETQ. The germline V and J ends were trimmed by 4 bases and 3 bases, with 17 bases remaining between them. CDR3 length: 15 residues.

Notes on this clonotype: An end of the junction does not agree with germline; a read error may underlie this. V and J are TRBV7-9 and TRBJ2-7; D is unresolved. CDR1 SEHNR and CDR2 FQNEAQ come from the germline V gene (reference sequence). This CDR3 contains 12 residues. The CDR3 loop reads CASSPGGYDQYF. The CDR3 DNA reads as TGTGCCAGCAGCCCGGGCGGCTACGATCAGTACTTC. Full variable domain (missing parts from reference TRBV7-9 and TRBJ2-7): DTGVSQNPRHKITKRGQNVTFRCDPISEHNRLYWYRQTLGQGPEFLTYFQNEAQLEKSRLLSDRFSAERPKGSFSTLEIQRTEQGDSAMYLCASSPGGYDQYFGPGTRLTVT.

The chain links TRBV7-9 to TRBJ2-7; no reliable D call. From germline, CDR1 is SEHNR and CDR2 FQNEAQ (reference sequence). V was pared by 5 bases and J by 9 bases, with 14 bases between. This CDR3 has 12 amino acids. The CDR3 spells CASSPDPVGQYF. For the CDR3, the DNA is TGTGCCAGCAGCCCGGACCCCGTTGGGCAGTACTTC.

Many counts were recorded for this clonotype. The chain carries TRBV12-3 or TRBV12-4 and TRBJ2-3; D is undetermined. The length of the CDR3 is 13 residues. CDR3 loop: CATKDGSTDTQYF. The CDR3, as DNA: TGTGCTACAAAGGACGGAAGCACAGATACGCAGTATTTT.

By proportion, this clonotype is medium-sized. This chain joins TRBV5-4 and TRBJ1-1; TRBD1 is a possible D gene (6 bases). Germline V gives CDR1 SGHNT, CDR2 YYREEE (reference sequence). V was shortened by 5 bases and J by 5 bases, with 22 bases between the two germline ends. The CDR3 has 16 residues. The CDR3 sequence: CASSYTVGGHGTEAFF. Here the CDR3 DNA reads TGTGCCAGCAGTTACACAGTCGGGGGACACGGGACTGAAGCTTTCTTT.

The chain recombines TRBV12-3 or TRBV12-4 with TRBJ2-5; no firm D call. CDR3 size: 13 residues. V dropped 5 bases and J dropped 2 bases, with 9 bases sitting between them. CDR3 amino acids: CASSPVGQETQYF. The CDR3 DNA reads TGTGCCAGCAGTCCCGTGGGGCAAGAGACCCAGTACTTC.

The genes are TRBV4-1 and TRBJ1-4, with D maybe TRBD1 (5 bases). Germline V gene data show CDR1 as MGHRA and CDR2 as YSYEKL. Trimming cost V 6 bases and J 8 bases, with 13 bases left between them. The CDR3 spans 13 residues. CDR3 in DNA: TGCGCCAGCAGTCGCGGGGCGCACGAAAAACTGTTTTTT. Translating it yields CASSRGAHEKLFF.

In its sample, this clonotype ranks as medium-sized (0.01 to 0.1%). The chain joins TRBV12-3 or TRBV12-4 to TRBJ2-1; D is perhaps TRBD2 (5 bases). Trimming took 4 bases from V and 12 from J, leaving 10 bases between them. The CDR3 is made up of 11 amino acids. In nucleotides, the CDR3 is TGTGCCAGCAGTTCCACCGCGGGGCAGTTCTTC. This codes for CASSSTAGQFF.

This clonotype was observed a handful of times. The rearrangement joins TRBV4-1 to TRBJ2-3; perhaps TRBD1 as D (5 bases). The CDR3 runs 14 residues. V lost 0 bases, J lost 5 bases, and 9 bases lay in between. Per the germline V gene, CDR1 is MGHRA and CDR2 is YSYEKL. CDR3 nucleotide sequence: TGCGCCAGCAGCCAAGACAGGGTGGGAGATACGCAGTATTTT. Translation gives CASSQDRVGDTQYF.

This clonotype was observed at least ten times. V is TRBV20-1 and J is TRBJ1-1; possibly TRBD1 for D (6 bases). In germline, CDR1 is DFQATT, CDR2 SNEGSKA (reference sequence). The ends were cut back, 5 bases at V and 4 bases at J, with 20 bases in the middle. There are 15 residues in the CDR3. DNA for the CDR3: TGCAGTGCTGGAAGGGGCCTAGTAGGGGGCACTGAAGCTTTCTTT. Protein sequence: CSAGRGLVGGTEAFF.

This clonotype is medium-sized (0.01 to 0.1%) within its sample. This rearrangement joins TRBV27 to TRBJ2-6; tentative D call: TRBD1 (5 bases). Germline CDR1 MNHEY, CDR2 SMNVEV (reference sequence). The CDR3 loop spans 19 amino acids. V lost 2 bases and J lost 0, with 17 bases in between. The CDR3 loop is CASSLNGRVLFSGANVLTF. DNA of the CDR3: TGTGCCAGCAGTTTAAATGGCAGGGTCCTTTTCTCTGGGGCCAACGTCCTGACTTTC.

This clonotype has a handful of counts. The rearrangement uses TRBV7-9 and TRBJ1-1, with 9 bases matching TRBD1. Trimming removed 6 bases from V and 1 base from J; junction bases left unmatched: 9. Germline loops: CDR1 SEHNR, CDR2 FQNEAQ (reference sequence). The CDR3 covers 16 residues. The CDR3, as DNA: TGTGCCAGCAGAGTTAGACCGGGACAGGGGAACACTGAAGCTTTCTTT. This sequence encodes CASRVRPGQGNTEAFF.

The rearrangement joins TRBV9 to TRBJ2-2, with TRBD2 matching over 8 bases. The CDR3 runs to 15 residues. V was pared by 3 bases and J by 3 bases, with 4 bases of the junction left unmatched. CDR1 is SGDLS, CDR2 YYNGEE, per germline. The CDR3 DNA follows: TGTGCCAGCAGCGCCGCAGCGGGGGACACCGGGGAGCTGTTTTTT. Translating gives CASSAAAGDTGELFF.

This clonotype was seen a few times. The CDR3 DNA reads as TGTGCCAGCAGACGCACAGGTACTGGGGCCAACGTCCTGACTTTC. Translated: CASRRTGTGANVLTF. The gene calls are TRBV7-2 and TRBJ2-6; possibly TRBD1 for D (5 bases). The CDR3 is 15 amino acids. Germline loops: CDR1 SGHTA, CDR2 FQGNSA. Trimming pared 6 bases from V and 2 bases from J, leaving 11 bases between.